In its sample, the clone carrying this T cell receptor (beta chain) was seen many times. What it binds is unknown. The data stem from a study of regulatory T cells in long-lasting Graves disease. Whole-study results and caveats: Possibly, too few samples lowered accuracy. Persistent Graves' patients showed less TCR diversity than newly diagnosed ones.

CDR1 is DFQATT, CDR2 SNEGSKA, per germline (reference sequence). The CDR3 has 13 amino acids. The V end was cut by 6 bases, the J end by 6 bases, with 16 bases between. Specified time point: newly diagnosed GD, antithyroid drugs for less than 3 months. RNA extracted from PBMCs served as the sequencing template. iRepertoire HTBI primers and Arm-PCR of CDR3 regions built TCR beta libraries. One entry per CDR3 protein, called by TCRdb with MiXCR from the multiplex PCR reads. This sample carries hundreds of thousands of distinct CDR3 sequences, around an eighth of them seen once, and the ten largest clones take roughly a tenth. These same records also appear under a second study, on T cells in Graves' hyperthyroidism and ophthalmopathy. That study adds: Newly diagnosed hyperthyroidism patients aged 18 to 65 years had disease lasting under 2 months.

Sequences were derived from peripheral blood mononuclear cells (PBMCs), sampled at new diagnosis, from a patient treated with antithyroid drugs. The source of this sequence is a man under 40 with Graves disease. This chain connects TRBV20-1 to TRBJ2-3; D is ambiguous. The CDR3 protein is CSAVDPAPDTQYF. The CDR3 nucleotides read TGCAGTGCCGTGGACCCGGCGCCGGATACGCAGTATTTT.